This T cell receptor (beta chain) was sequenced for a study of T cells in Graves' hyperthyroidism and ophthalmopathy. For the study at large: Before any treatment, at initial diagnosis, peripheral blood was collected.

This clonotype was picked up many times. The antigen is not known. The CDR3 contains 15 residues. CDR1 is MNHNY and CDR2 is SVGAGI in the germline V gene (reference sequence). V was trimmed by 0 bases and J by 3 bases, leaving 12 bases between them. It was RNA transcripts that yielded the amplified TCR beta CDR3 regions. TCR CDR3 regions were first amplified by RT-PCR with HTBI primers. TCRdb called the multiplex PCR reads again in MiXCR, with one record for every CDR3 protein. The sample lists about 710,000 distinct CDR3 sequences; approximately 16% were seen once. Study results and limitations: Most thyroid clonotypes with frequency above 0.001 were detected in blood. Model output signaled ophthalmopathy a median roughly 6.1 months ahead of onset.

Input material: blood. The chain employs TRBV6-6 and TRBJ2-7; D is perhaps TRBD2 (7 bases). The sequence was collected from a man aged 18 to 29 with Graves' hyperthyroidism. CDR3 protein: CASSYSWGGRYEQYF. As DNA, the CDR3 is TGTGCCAGCAGTTACTCGTGGGGGGGCCGCTACGAGCAGTACTTC.